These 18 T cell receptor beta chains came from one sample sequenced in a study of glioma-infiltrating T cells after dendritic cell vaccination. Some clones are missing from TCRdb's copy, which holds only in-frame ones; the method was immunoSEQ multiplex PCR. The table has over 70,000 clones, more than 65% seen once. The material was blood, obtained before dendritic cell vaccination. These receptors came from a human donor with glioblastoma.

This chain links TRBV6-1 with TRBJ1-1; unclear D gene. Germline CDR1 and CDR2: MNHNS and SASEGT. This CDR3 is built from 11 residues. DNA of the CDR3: TGTGTTTCAGCGCCGGCCCTTGAAGCTTTCTTT. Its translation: CVSAPALEAFF.

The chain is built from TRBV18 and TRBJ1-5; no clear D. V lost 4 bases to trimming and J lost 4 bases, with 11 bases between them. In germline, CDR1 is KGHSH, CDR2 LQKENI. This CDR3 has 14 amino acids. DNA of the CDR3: TGTGCCAGCTCACAATCGGGAGCGAATCAGCCCCAGCATTTT. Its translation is CASSQSGANQPQHF.

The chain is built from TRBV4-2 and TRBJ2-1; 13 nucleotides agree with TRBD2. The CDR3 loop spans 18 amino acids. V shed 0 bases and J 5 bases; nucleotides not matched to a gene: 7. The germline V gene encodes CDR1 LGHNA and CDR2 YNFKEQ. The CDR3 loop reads CASSQDWVGTSGNNEQFF. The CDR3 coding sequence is TGTGCCAGCAGCCAAGATTGGGTCGGGACTAGCGGGAACAATGAGCAGTTCTTC.

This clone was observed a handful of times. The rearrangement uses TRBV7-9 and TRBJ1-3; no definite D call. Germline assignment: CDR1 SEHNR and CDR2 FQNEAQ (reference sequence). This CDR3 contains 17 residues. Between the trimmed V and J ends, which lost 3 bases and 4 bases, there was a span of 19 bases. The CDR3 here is CASSLKSAAVIGNTIYF. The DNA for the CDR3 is TGTGCCAGCAGCTTGAAATCGGCGGCTGTTATCGGAAACACCATATATTTT. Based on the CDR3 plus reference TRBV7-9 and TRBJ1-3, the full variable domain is DTGVSQNPRHKITKRGQNVTFRCDPISEHNRLYWYRQTLGQGPEFLTYFQNEAQLEKSRLLSDRFSAERPKGSFSTLEIQRTEQGDSAMYLCASSLKSAAVIGNTIYFGEGSWLTVV.

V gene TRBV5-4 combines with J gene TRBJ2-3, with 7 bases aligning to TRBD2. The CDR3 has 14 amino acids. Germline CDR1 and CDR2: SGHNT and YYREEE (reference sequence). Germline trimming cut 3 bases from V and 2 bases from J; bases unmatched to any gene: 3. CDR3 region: CASSYRDYTDTQYF. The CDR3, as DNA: TGTGCCAGCAGCTACCGGGACTACACAGATACGCAGTATTTT.

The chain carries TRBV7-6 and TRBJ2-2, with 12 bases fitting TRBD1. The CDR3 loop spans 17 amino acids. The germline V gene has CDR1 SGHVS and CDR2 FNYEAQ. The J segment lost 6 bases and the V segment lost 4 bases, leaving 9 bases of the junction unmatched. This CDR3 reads CASSSPLGTGGPGELFF. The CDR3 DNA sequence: TGTGCCAGCAGCTCACCCTTGGGGACAGGGGGCCCCGGGGAGCTGTTTTTT.

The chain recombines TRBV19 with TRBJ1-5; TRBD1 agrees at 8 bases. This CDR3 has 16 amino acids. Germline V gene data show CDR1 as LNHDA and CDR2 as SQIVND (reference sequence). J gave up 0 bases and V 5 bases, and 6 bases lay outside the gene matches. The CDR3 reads CASSDRGSRSNQPQHF. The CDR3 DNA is TGTGCCAGTAGTGACAGGGGTTCACGTAGCAATCAGCCCCAGCATTTT.

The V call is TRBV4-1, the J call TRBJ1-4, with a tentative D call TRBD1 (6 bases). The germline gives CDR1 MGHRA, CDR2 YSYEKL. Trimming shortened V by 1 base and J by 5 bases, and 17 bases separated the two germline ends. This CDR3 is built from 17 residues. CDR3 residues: CASSQVRPTGKNEKLFF. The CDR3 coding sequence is TGCGCCAGCAGCCAAGTCCGGCCCACAGGGAAAAATGAAAAACTGTTTTTT.

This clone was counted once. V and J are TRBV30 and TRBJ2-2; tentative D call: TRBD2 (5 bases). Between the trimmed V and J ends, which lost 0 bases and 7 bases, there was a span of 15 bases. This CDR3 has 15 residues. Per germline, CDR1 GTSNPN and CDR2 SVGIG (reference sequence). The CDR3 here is CAWSVGSRSGGELFF. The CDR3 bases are TGTGCCTGGAGTGTAGGGTCTAGAAGCGGCGGGGAGCTGTTTTTT.

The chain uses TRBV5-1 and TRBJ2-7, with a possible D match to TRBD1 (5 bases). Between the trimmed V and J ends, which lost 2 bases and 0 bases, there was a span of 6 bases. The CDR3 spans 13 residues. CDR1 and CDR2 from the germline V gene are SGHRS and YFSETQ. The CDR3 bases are TGCGCCAGCAGCTTCGACAGCTCCTACGAGCAGTACGTC. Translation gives CASSFDSSYEQYV.

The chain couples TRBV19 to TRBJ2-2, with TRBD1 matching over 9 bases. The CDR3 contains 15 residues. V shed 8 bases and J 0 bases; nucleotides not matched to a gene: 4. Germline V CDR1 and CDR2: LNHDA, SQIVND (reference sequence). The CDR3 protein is CASADRGSNTGELFF. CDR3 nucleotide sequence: TGTGCCAGTGCCGACAGGGGGTCGAACACCGGGGAGCTGTTTTTT.

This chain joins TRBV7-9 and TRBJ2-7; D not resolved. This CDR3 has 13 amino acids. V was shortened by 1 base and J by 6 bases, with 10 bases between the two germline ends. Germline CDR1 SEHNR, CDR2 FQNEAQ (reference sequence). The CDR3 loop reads CASSLGGKGEQYF. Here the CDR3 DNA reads TGTGCCAGCAGCTTAGGCGGTAAAGGCGAGCAGTACTTC.

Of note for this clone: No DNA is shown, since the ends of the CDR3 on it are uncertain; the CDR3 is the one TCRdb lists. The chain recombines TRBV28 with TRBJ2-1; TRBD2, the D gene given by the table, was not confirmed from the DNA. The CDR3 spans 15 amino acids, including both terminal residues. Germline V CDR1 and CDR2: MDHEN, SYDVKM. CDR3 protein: CASSSSRAGYNEQFF.

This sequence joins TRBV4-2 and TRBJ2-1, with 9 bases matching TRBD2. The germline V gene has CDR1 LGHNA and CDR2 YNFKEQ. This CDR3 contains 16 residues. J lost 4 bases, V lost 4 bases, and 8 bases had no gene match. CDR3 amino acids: CASSPIAGVAYNEQFF. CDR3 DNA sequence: TGTGCCAGCAGCCCCATAGCGGGAGTGGCTTACAATGAGCAGTTCTTC.

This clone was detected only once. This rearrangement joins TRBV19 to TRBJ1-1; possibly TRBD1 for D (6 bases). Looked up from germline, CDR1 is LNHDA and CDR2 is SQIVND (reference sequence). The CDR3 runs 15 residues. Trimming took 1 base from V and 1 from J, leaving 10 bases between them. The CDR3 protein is CASSIALDRNTEAFF. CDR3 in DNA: TGTGCCAGTAGTATAGCTTTGGACAGGAACACTGAAGCTTTCTTT.

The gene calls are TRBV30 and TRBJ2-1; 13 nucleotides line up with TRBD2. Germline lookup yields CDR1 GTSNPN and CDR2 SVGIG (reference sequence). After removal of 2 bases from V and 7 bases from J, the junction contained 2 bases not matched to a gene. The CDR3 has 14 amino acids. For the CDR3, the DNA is TGTGCCTGGAGTACTAGCGGGGGGGGGAATGAGCAGTTCTTC. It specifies CAWSTSGGGNEQFF.

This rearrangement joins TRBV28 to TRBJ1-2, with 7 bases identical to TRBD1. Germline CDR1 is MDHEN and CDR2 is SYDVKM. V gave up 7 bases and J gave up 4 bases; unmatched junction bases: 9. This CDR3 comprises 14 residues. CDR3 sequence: CASNPPRGSYGYTF. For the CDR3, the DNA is TGTGCCAGCAATCCCCCCAGGGGGAGCTATGGCTACACCTTC.

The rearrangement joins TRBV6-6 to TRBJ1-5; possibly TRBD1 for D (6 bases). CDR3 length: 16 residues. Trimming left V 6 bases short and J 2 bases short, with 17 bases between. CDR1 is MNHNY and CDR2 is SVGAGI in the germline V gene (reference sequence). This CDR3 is CASSYGQIDRNQPQHF. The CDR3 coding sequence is TGTGCCAGCAGCTACGGACAGATCGATCGCAATCAGCCCCAGCATTTT.